This passage covers 22 T cell receptor beta chains from one sample sequenced in a study of T cell changes during pregnancy in multiple sclerosis. Using immunoSEQ multiplex PCR, the repertoire was profiled, and TCRdb retains in-frame clones only, with some absent. The profile covers some 40,000 clones, with approximately 93% appearing a single time and about 9% taken by the ten largest. The input for sequencing was CD8+ T cells from peripheral blood mononuclear cells, taken in the third trimester of pregnancy. All receptors come from a female donor with multiple sclerosis, enrolled in a pregnancy study.

The J gene is TRBJ1-1, the V gene TRBV9, with D unclear. CDR1 and CDR2 (germline): SGDLS, YYNGEE. CDR3 length: 12 amino acids. V was pared by 4 bases and J by 3 bases, with 7 bases between. The DNA of the CDR3 is TGTGCCAGCAGCCTAGCGGACACTGAAGCTTTCTTT. This encodes CASSLADTEAFF.

The chain links TRBV7-3 to TRBJ2-3, with a possible D match to TRBD2 (6 bases). CDR1 SGHTA and CDR2 FQGTGA come from the germline V gene. The V and J ends lost 5 bases and 4 bases respectively, with 16 bases between them. The CDR3 consists of 15 residues. The CDR3 DNA sequence: TGTGCCAGCAGCCCAGTAGCGGCCGCTGCAGATACGCAGTATTTT. Translated, it gives CASSPVAAAADTQYF.

The V gene is TRBV13, the J gene TRBJ2-2; 7 bases are shared with TRBD1. The germline CDR1 and CDR2 sequences are PRHDT and FYEKMQ (reference sequence). The CDR3 extends over 15 amino acids. V lost 5 bases and J lost 5; bases outside the gene matches: 8. CDR3 loop: CASSTTGTATGELFF. DNA of the CDR3: TGTGCCAGCAGCACCACCGGGACAGCTACCGGGGAGCTGTTTTTT.

This clone was found once. The chain carries TRBV27 and TRBJ2-1; 9 bases map to TRBD2. The J segment lost 6 bases and the V segment lost 5 bases, leaving 5 bases of the junction unmatched. The length of the CDR3 is 14 residues. Germline assignment: CDR1 MNHEY and CDR2 SMNVEV (reference sequence). As DNA, the CDR3 is TGTGCCAGCAGTCCTGGACTAGCGAGCAATGAGCAGTTCTTC. Its protein is CASSPGLASNEQFF.

This chain links TRBV9 with TRBJ1-1; D unresolved. Trimming stripped 2 bases from V and 6 bases from J, with 23 bases between. This CDR3 region has 17 residues. Germline CDR1 reads SGDLS; CDR2 reads YYNGEE. The CDR3, as DNA: TGTGCCAGCAGCGTGTCGGGATCTCCTGGATCGGACGCTGAAGCTTTCTTT. Translated: CASSVSGSPGSDAEAFF.

V and J are TRBV19 and TRBJ2-1, with 10 bases fitting TRBD2. The V and J ends lost 2 bases and 6 bases, in that order; junction bases with no gene match: 1. Germline V gene data show CDR1 as LNHDA and CDR2 as SQIVND (reference sequence). The CDR3 sequence is 14 residues long. Here the CDR3 reads CASSILAGGNEQFF. In DNA form, the CDR3 reads TGTGCCAGTAGTATATTAGCGGGGGGCAATGAGCAGTTCTTC.

The chain couples TRBV9 to TRBJ2-3; 8 positions match TRBD2. Trimming at V came to 3 bases and at J to 1 base, leaving 4 bases not matched to a gene. The CDR3 extends over 15 amino acids. Per the germline V gene, CDR1 is SGDLS and CDR2 is YYNGEE. The CDR3 spells CASSAGGARTDTQYF. The CDR3 DNA reads TGTGCCAGCAGCGCCGGGGGGGCCCGCACAGATACGCAGTATTTT.

The chain couples TRBV18 to TRBJ2-3, with 12 bases lining up with TRBD1. The CDR3 runs 20 residues. CDR1 is KGHSH, CDR2 LQKENI, per germline. After removal of 4 bases from V and 2 bases from J, the junction contained 16 bases not matched to a gene. The CDR3 region is CASSLTPGQGAPSVTDTQYF. Written as DNA, the CDR3 is TGTGCCAGCTCACTAACTCCGGGACAGGGGGCACCTAGCGTCACAGATACGCAGTATTTT.

The chain employs TRBV5-1 and TRBJ2-1, with TRBD2 identical over 13 bases. CDR1 is SGHRS, CDR2 YFSETQ, per germline. This CDR3 contains 15 residues. V lost 5 bases to trimming and J lost 8 bases; unmatched junction nucleotides: 7. DNA of the CDR3: TGCGCCAGCAGAACGACTAGCGGGGGGATGGATGAGCAGTTCTTC. It is translated as CASRTTSGGMDEQFF.

The V gene is TRBV5-8, the J gene TRBJ1-2, with TRBD1 as a possible D gene (6 bases). Germline-derived CDR1 and CDR2 are SGHTS and YDEGEE. The V end was cut by 2 bases, the J end by 5 bases, with 13 bases between. This CDR3 spans 14 amino acids. CDR3 sequence: CASSLADRLYGYTF. The CDR3 nucleotides read TGTGCCAGCAGCTTAGCCGACAGGTTATATGGCTACACCTTC.

The chain links TRBV7-6 to TRBJ2-2, with D perhaps matching TRBD2 (7 bases). Germline V gene lookup returns CDR1 SGHVS and CDR2 FNYEAQ. The CDR3 totals 16 residues. Trimming took 2 bases from V and 0 from J, leaving 10 bases between them. CDR3 region: CASSLSGGPNTGELFF. In DNA, the CDR3 is TGTGCCAGCAGCTTATCGGGGGGCCCGAACACCGGGGAGCTGTTTTTT.

This chain uses TRBV27 with TRBJ1-5; D ambiguous. V gave up 5 bases and J gave up 8 bases, with 13 bases separating them. The CDR3 extends over 13 amino acids. From germline, CDR1 is MNHEY and CDR2 SMNVEV (reference sequence). The CDR3 reads CASSRSPAKPQHF. The CDR3 DNA sequence: TGTGCCAGCAGTCGATCGCCAGCGAAGCCCCAGCATTTT.

The count of this clone is one. V usage is TRBV4-1 and J usage is TRBJ1-2; tentatively, D is TRBD1 (6 bases). Germline V gives CDR1 MGHRA, CDR2 YSYEKL. Trimming shortened V by 3 bases and J by 8 bases, and 22 bases separated the two germline ends. This CDR3 contains 16 residues. For the CDR3, the DNA is TGCGCCAGCAGCCAGCGGGGGGGGCAGGAGTCGAGGGGCTACACCTTC. Protein sequence: CASSQRGGQESRGYTF.

The chain uses TRBV27 and TRBJ2-7, with D unclear. V lost 5 bases and J lost 3, with 44 bases in between. The germline V gene has CDR1 MNHEY and CDR2 SMNVEV (reference sequence). This CDR3 contains 24 residues. The CDR3 nucleotides read TGTGCCAGCAGTACCCTGACCGAGACGCCCGTGGAAACGCCCGGAGCGACCTCGGTCTACGAGCAGTACTTC. Translating it yields CASSTLTETPVETPGATSVYEQYF.

V gene TRBV7-6 combines with J gene TRBJ1-5; 9 bases line up with TRBD1. The CDR3 is 16 residues long. V trimming: 4 bases; J trimming: 3 bases; junction bases outside the gene matches: 7. Germline V gives CDR1 SGHVS, CDR2 FNYEAQ. The CDR3, as DNA: TGTGCCAGCAGCTCCGAACAGGGGGCGAACAATCAGCCCCAGCATTTT. Translating it yields CASSSEQGANNQPQHF.

The chain joins TRBV13 to TRBJ1-1, with D possibly matching TRBD1 (5 bases). V lost 5 bases, J lost 1 base, and 11 bases lay in between. Germline V gene sequence: CDR1 PRHDT, CDR2 FYEKMQ (reference sequence). CDR3 length: 14 residues. The CDR3 nucleotides read TGTGCCAGCAGCACCGCTGACAGGAACACTGAAGCTTTCTTT. Its translation is CASSTADRNTEAFF.

The chain combines TRBV11-2 with TRBJ2-3, with D unclear. This CDR3 has 13 residues. Trimming removed 1 base at V and 5 bases at J, with 7 bases between. Looked up from germline, CDR1 is SGHAT and CDR2 is FQNNGV. The CDR3 reads CASSLGSLDTQYF. CDR3 nucleotides: TGTGCCAGCAGCTTAGGTTCTCTAGATACGCAGTATTTT.

By its share, this clone is medium-sized (0.01 to 0.1%). The V call is TRBV27, the J call TRBJ1-1, with unresolved D. Germline-derived CDR1 and CDR2 are MNHEY and SMNVEV (reference sequence). Trimming removed 11 bases from V and 0 bases from J, with 10 bases in between. The CDR3 sequence is 12 residues long. CDR3 DNA sequence: TGTGCCGCTTCTAATCTGAACACTGAAGCTTTCTTT. It encodes CAASNLNTEAFF.

The rearrangement uses TRBV14 and TRBJ2-1; D not resolved. With 3 bases removed from V and 5 bases from J, the gap between germline ends came to 8 bases. The CDR3 runs 13 residues. Germline V gene data show CDR1 as SGHDN and CDR2 as FVKESK. The CDR3 nucleotides read TGTGCCAGCAGCCAGTTTCAGAACAATGAGCAGTTCTTC. It codes for CASSQFQNNEQFF.

The chain recombines TRBV27 with TRBJ2-1, with a tentative D call TRBD2 (6 bases). From germline, CDR1 is MNHEY and CDR2 SMNVEV (reference sequence). The CDR3 loop spans 17 amino acids. Between the trimmed V and J ends, which lost 3 bases and 4 bases, there was a span of 19 bases. The CDR3 protein is CASSLRGARGNYNEQFF. CDR3 DNA: TGTGCCAGCAGTTTGCGGGGTGCTAGAGGGAATTACAATGAGCAGTTCTTC.

This sequence joins TRBV6-6 and TRBJ2-5; no clear D gene. CDR3 length equals 12 residues. V was shortened by 0 bases and J by 5 bases, with 4 bases between the two germline ends. Germline CDR1 reads MNHNY; CDR2 reads SVGAGI (reference sequence). In nucleotides, the CDR3 is TGTGCCAGCAGTTACTCGACTGAGACCCAGTACTTC. As protein: CASSYSTETQYF.

The chain carries TRBV15 and TRBJ1-1; no firm D call. CDR1 and CDR2 (germline): LNHNV, YYDKDF (reference sequence). With 1 base removed from V and 1 base from J, the gap between germline ends came to 10 bases. This CDR3 is 15 amino acids long. CDR3 loop: CATSRVALGNTEAFF. In nucleotides, the CDR3 is TGTGCCACCAGCAGAGTAGCCCTGGGGAACACTGAAGCTTTCTTT.